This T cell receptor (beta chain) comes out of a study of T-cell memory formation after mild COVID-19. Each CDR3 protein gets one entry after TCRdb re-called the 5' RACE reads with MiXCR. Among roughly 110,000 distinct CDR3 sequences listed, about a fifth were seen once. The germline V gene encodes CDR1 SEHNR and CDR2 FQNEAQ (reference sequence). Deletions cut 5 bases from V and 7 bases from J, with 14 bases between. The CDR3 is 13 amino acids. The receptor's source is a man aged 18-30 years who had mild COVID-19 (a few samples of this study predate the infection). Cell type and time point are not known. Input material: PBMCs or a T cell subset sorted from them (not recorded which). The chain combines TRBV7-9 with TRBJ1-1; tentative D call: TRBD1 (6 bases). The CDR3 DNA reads TGTGCCAGCAGCGTTGGGGGGGCTCGTGAAGCTTTCTTT. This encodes CASSVGGAREAFF.